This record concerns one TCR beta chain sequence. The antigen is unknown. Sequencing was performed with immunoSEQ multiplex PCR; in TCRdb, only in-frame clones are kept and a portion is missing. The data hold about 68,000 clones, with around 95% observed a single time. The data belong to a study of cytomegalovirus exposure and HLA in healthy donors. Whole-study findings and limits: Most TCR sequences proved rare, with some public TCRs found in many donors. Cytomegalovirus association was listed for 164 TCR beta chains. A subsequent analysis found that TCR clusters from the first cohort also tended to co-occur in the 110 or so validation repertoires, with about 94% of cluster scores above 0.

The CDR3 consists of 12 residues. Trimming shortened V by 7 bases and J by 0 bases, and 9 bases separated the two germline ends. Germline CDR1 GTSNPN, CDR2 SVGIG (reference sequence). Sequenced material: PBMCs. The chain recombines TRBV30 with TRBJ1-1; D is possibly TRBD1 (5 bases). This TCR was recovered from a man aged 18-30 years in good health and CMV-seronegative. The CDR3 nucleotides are TGTGCCTTGAAGGACATGAACACTGAAGCTTTCTTT. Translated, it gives CALKDMNTEAFF. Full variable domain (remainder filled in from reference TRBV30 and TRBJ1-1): SQTIHQWPATLVQPVGSPLSLECTVEGTSNPNLYWYRQAAGRGLQLLFYSVGIGQISSEVPQNLSASRPQDRQFILSSKKLLLSDSGFYLCALKDMNTEAFFGQGTRLTVV.